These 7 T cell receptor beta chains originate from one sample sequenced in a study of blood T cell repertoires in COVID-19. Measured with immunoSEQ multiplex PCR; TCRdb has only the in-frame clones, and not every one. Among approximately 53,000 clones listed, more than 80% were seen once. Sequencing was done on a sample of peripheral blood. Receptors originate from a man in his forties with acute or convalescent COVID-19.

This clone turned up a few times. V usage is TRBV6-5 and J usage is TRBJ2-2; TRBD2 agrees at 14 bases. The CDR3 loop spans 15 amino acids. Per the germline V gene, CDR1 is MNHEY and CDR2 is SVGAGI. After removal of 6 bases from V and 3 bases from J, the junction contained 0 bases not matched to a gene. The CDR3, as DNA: TGTGCCAGCAGGGGACTAGCGGGGGACACCGGGGAGCTGTTTTTT. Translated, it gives CASRGLAGDTGELFF.

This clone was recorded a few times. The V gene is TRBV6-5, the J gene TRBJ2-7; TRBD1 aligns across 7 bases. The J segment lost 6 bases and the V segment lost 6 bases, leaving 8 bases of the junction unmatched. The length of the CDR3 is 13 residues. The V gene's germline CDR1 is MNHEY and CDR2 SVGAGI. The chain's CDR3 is CASRVTGKGEQYV. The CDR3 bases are TGTGCCAGCAGGGTGACAGGGAAGGGCGAGCAGTACGTC.

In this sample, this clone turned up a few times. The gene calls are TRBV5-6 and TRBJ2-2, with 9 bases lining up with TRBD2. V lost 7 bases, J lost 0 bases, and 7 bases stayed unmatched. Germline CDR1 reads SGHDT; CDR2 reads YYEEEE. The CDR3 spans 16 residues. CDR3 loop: CASDERGAANTGELFF. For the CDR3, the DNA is TGTGCCAGCGATGAGCGGGGGGCCGCGAACACCGGGGAGCTGTTTTTT.

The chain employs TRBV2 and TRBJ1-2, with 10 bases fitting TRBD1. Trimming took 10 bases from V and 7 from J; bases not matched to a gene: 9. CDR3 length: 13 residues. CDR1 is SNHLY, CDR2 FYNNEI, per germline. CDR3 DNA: TGTGCCACCTCGGGACAGGGGATGGGTGGCTACACCTTC. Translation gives CATSGQGMGGYTF.

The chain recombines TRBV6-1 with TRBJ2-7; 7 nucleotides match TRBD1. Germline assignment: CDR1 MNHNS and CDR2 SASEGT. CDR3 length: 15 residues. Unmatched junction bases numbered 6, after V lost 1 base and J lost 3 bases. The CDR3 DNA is TGTGCCAGCAGTGAAGAATCAGGGGGTGGCTACGAGCAGTACGTC. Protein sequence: CASSEESGGGYEQYV.

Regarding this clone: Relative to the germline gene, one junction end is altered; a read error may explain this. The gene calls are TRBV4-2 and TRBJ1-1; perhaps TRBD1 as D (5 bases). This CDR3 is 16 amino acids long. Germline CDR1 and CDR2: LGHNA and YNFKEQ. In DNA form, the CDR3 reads TGTGCCAGCAGCCAAGATCTGGGGGGTAGCGGCACTGAAACTTTCTTT. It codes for CASSQDLGGSGTETFF.

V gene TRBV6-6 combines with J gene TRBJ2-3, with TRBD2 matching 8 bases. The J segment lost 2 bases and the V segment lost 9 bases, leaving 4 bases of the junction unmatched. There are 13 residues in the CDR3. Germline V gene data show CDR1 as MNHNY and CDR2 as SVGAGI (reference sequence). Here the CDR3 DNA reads TGTGCCAGTTTACTAGCGGCCACAGATACGCAGTATTTT. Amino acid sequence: CASLLAATDTQYF.